Below, 21 T cell receptor beta chains from the same sample are listed, as sequenced in a study of neurological immune-mediated disorders. MiXCR, applied by TCRdb to the 5' RACE reads, yields one record per CDR3 protein. The table has more than 15,000 distinct CDR3 sequences, 3% to 4.5% seen once. Sequences were obtained from CD8+ T cells from blood. Source of these receptors: a woman aged 35 to 49 in good health.

This clonotype was picked up many times. J is TRBJ1-1 and V is TRBV20-1; 10 positions agree with TRBD1. The junction had 9 bases not matched to a gene; V was cut back by 6 bases and J by 5 bases. CDR1 DFQATT and CDR2 SNEGSKA come from the germline V gene (reference sequence). The CDR3 totals 14 residues. CDR3 bases: TGCAGTGCGCTGGGCCGGGACAGGGGAACTGAAGCTTTCTTT. Residues: CSALGRDRGTEAFF.

This clonotype was seen ten or more times. The chain combines TRBV20-1 with TRBJ2-1; the D gene could be TRBD1 or TRBD2 (5 bases each). Germline CDR1 is DFQATT and CDR2 is SNEGSKA (reference sequence). The CDR3 extends over 14 amino acids. V dropped 3 bases and J dropped 2 bases, with 11 bases sitting between them. The CDR3, as DNA: TGCAGTGCTAGGGGACGTATGACCTACAATGAGCAGTTCTTC. This sequence encodes CSARGRMTYNEQFF.

This clonotype occurred many times. The chain has TRBV5-1 and TRBJ2-2; 8 nucleotides match TRBD1. V shed 4 bases, J shed 1 base, and the junction held 6 bases outside the gene matches. Germline V gene lookup returns CDR1 SGHRS and CDR2 YFSETQ. CDR3 size: 16 residues. CDR3 loop: CASSQPGTGNTGELFF. Written as DNA, the CDR3 is TGCGCCAGCAGCCAACCCGGGACAGGGAACACCGGGGAGCTGTTTTTT.

This clonotype was recorded many times. The chain joins TRBV7-8 to TRBJ2-7; tentatively, D is TRBD1 or TRBD2 (5 bases each). Germline-derived CDR1 and CDR2 are SGHVS and FQNEAQ. V shed 5 bases and J shed 7 bases, with 18 bases lying between them. The CDR3 runs 14 residues. CDR3: CASSTPRDLREQYF. The CDR3 DNA follows: TGTGCCAGCAGCACCCCCCGGGACCTAAGGGAGCAGTACTTC.

This clonotype showed up many times. The V and J genes are TRBV5-1 and TRBJ2-1, with no clear D. CDR1 and CDR2 from the germline V gene are SGHRS and YFSETQ. V was clipped by 0 bases and J by 7 bases, with 8 bases between them. CDR3 length: 13 amino acids. The CDR3, as DNA: TGCGCCAGCAGCTTGGCCGTAGGGAATGAGCAGTTCTTC. Its translation is CASSLAVGNEQFF.

This clonotype has at least ten counts. The chain recombines TRBV4-2 with TRBJ2-2, with D maybe TRBD1 (5 bases). Between the trimmed V and J ends, which lost 2 bases and 4 bases, there was a span of 17 bases. There are 17 residues in the CDR3. Looked up from germline, CDR1 is LGHNA and CDR2 is YNFKEQ. Here the CDR3 DNA reads TGTGCCAGCAGCCAAAAGATCGTAGGACACTTCACCGGGGAGCTGTTTTTT. This codes for CASSQKIVGHFTGELFF.

This clonotype was detected many times. The chain employs TRBV10-3 and TRBJ2-2, with 14 bases lining up with TRBD2. The V gene's germline CDR1 is ENHRY and CDR2 SYGVKD. V lost 11 bases, J lost 6 bases, and 14 bases stayed unmatched. The CDR3 spans 17 residues. The CDR3 nucleotides read TGTGCCTCTAGTGGGACTAGCGGGAGTCAGAAGGCCGGGGAGCTGTTTTTT. It codes for CASSGTSGSQKAGELFF.

This clonotype has at least ten counts. The V gene is TRBV5-1, the J gene TRBJ2-3; D is perhaps TRBD1 (6 bases). Germline CDR1 SGHRS, CDR2 YFSETQ. The CDR3 loop spans 14 amino acids. Trimming took off 0 bases at V and 4 bases at J, with 9 bases between the two ends. The CDR3 region is CASSLDGGPDTQYF. In DNA, the CDR3 is TGCGCCAGCAGCTTGGATGGGGGCCCAGATACGCAGTATTTT.

This clonotype was observed many times. The V call is TRBV5-6, the J call TRBJ1-2; 10 bases are shared with TRBD1. This CDR3 region has 16 residues. The J segment lost 5 bases and the V segment lost 4 bases, leaving 11 bases of the junction unmatched. The germline gives CDR1 SGHDT, CDR2 YYEEEE. DNA of the CDR3: TGTGCCAGCAGCAAACGACCGGGACAGGGGCAGTATGGCTACACCTTC. Translation gives CASSKRPGQGQYGYTF.

This clonotype has ten or more counts. The chain employs TRBV27 and TRBJ2-3; D could derive from TRBD1 or TRBD2 (5 bases each). In germline, CDR1 is MNHEY, CDR2 SMNVEV (reference sequence). The CDR3 sequence is 17 residues long. V gave up 6 bases and J gave up 1 base, with 20 bases separating them. The CDR3 nucleotides read TGTGCCAGCAGAACCAGCCCGGGACCCAGCCGCACAGATACGCAGTATTTT. Its translation: CASRTSPGPSRTDTQYF.

This clonotype appeared many times. The chain carries TRBV7-9 and TRBJ2-5, with 11 positions matching TRBD2. Germline V CDR1 and CDR2: SEHNR, FQNEAQ (reference sequence). After removal of 3 bases from V and 5 bases from J, the junction contained 11 bases not matched to a gene. The CDR3 consists of 17 residues. CDR3: CASSLRTSGSRGETQYF. The CDR3 bases are TGTGCCAGCAGCTTGAGAACTAGCGGGAGTAGAGGGGAGACCCAGTACTTC.

This clonotype counts as medium-sized. CDR3 sequence: CASSERVSGANVLTF. The DNA of the CDR3 is TGTGCCAGCAGTGAAAGGGTCTCTGGGGCCAACGTCCTGACTTTC. This sequence joins TRBV6-1 and TRBJ2-6, with D unclear. The CDR3 extends over 15 amino acids. Germline V gene lookup returns CDR1 MNHNS and CDR2 SASEGT. The V and J ends lost 2 bases and 0 bases respectively, with 5 bases between them.

This clonotype was observed at least ten times. This sequence joins TRBV4-2 and TRBJ2-7; D unclear. This CDR3 spans 14 amino acids. CDR1 and CDR2 from the germline V gene are LGHNA and YNFKEQ. Trimming shortened V by 0 bases and J by 2 bases, and 8 bases separated the two germline ends. The CDR3 DNA reads TGTGCCAGCAGCCAAGATTCCGAGGCCTACGAGCAGTACTTC. Translation gives CASSQDSEAYEQYF.

This clonotype came up many times. This chain joins TRBV5-6 and TRBJ2-1; 8 nucleotides line up with TRBD2. Germline CDR1 and CDR2: SGHDT and YYEEEE. The CDR3 length is 15 residues. The junction had 11 bases not matched to a gene; V was cut back by 3 bases and J by 9 bases. The CDR3 sequence is CASSWSGGPVGEQFF. The CDR3 nucleotides read TGTGCCAGCAGCTGGTCGGGAGGGCCGGTCGGTGAGCAGTTCTTC.

This clonotype was counted many times. V usage is TRBV10-3 and J usage is TRBJ2-7, with 16 bases matching TRBD2. V dropped 0 bases and J dropped 2; count of bases not matched to a gene: 7. Germline V CDR1 and CDR2: ENHRY, SYGVKD. There are 19 residues in the CDR3. CDR3 bases: TGTGCCATCAGTGAGTCGGGGACTAGCGGGAGGGCCGGGACCTACGAGCAGTACTTC. It is translated as CAISESGTSGRAGTYEQYF.

This clonotype has ten or more counts. The chain is built from TRBV6-2 or TRBV6-3 and TRBJ2-2; no reliable D call. Germline lookup yields CDR1 MNHEY and CDR2 SVGEGT. Deletions cut 3 bases from V and 7 bases from J, with 9 bases between. This CDR3 region has 13 residues. The CDR3 coding sequence is TGTGCCAGCAGTTATAGAGTACGCGGGGAGCTGTTTTTT. Its protein is CASSYRVRGELFF.

This clonotype was detected many times. The V gene is TRBV11-2, the J gene TRBJ1-1; no clear D gene. Per germline, CDR1 SGHAT and CDR2 FQNNGV. With 5 bases removed from V and 2 bases from J, the gap between germline ends came to 15 bases. The CDR3 has 15 residues. The CDR3 protein is CASSIRSNSNTEAFF. In nucleotides, the CDR3 is TGTGCCAGCAGCATTAGGTCAAACAGCAACACTGAAGCTTTCTTT.

This clonotype came up many times. The rearrangement links TRBV20-1 to TRBJ2-7; 13 bases align to TRBD2. V lost 6 bases and J lost 4; bases outside the gene matches: 9. This CDR3 spans 15 amino acids. The germline gives CDR1 DFQATT, CDR2 SNEGSKA (reference sequence). The CDR3: CSAFGLAGEYYEQYF. CDR3 coding DNA: TGCAGTGCGTTCGGACTAGCGGGAGAATATTACGAGCAGTACTTC.

This clonotype was detected many times. The chain recombines TRBV6-1 with TRBJ2-7; no reliable D call. The V end lost 6 bases, the J end lost 5 bases, and 11 bases lay between the germline ends. The CDR3 length is 12 residues. CDR1 MNHNS and CDR2 SASEGT come from the germline V gene. In nucleotides, the CDR3 is TGTGCCAGCAGAGGTTTCCGGGACGAGCAGTACTTC. This codes for CASRGFRDEQYF.

This clonotype was observed at least ten times. V gene TRBV7-6 combines with J gene TRBJ2-3, with D perhaps TRBD2 (6 bases). Germline-derived CDR1 and CDR2 are SGHVS and FNYEAQ. Trimming left V 2 bases short and J 4 bases short, with 19 bases between. The CDR3 has 17 amino acids. CDR3 in DNA: TGTGCCAGCAGCTTAACCATGTCGGGAGAGGATGCAGATACGCAGTATTTT. It codes for CASSLTMSGEDADTQYF.

V gene TRBV28 combines with J gene TRBJ2-6, with D hard to call. CDR3 length: 19 residues. Germline-derived CDR1 and CDR2 are MDHEN and SYDVKM. Trimming shortened V by 1 base and J by 1 base, and 17 bases separated the two germline ends. Here the CDR3 DNA reads TGTGCCAGCAGTTTATCGGTATTGGTTGGGCTTTCTGGGGCCAACGTCCTGACTTTC. Translation: CASSLSVLVGLSGANVLTF.